This TCR beta chain emerged from a study of technical replicates of blood from a few donors. Data came from immunoSEQ multiplex PCR; TCRdb stores just in-frame clones and leaves some out. The sample lists some 71,000 clones, approximately 97% occurring once. Germline V gene lookup returns CDR1 SGDLS and CDR2 YYNGEE. Trimming cost V 2 bases and J 2 bases; bases outside gene matches: 5. The CDR3 covers 15 residues. The TCR sequence derives from a human donor in good health. This chain connects TRBV9 to TRBJ2-3; 7 bases are shared with TRBD1. The sample consisted of T cells isolated from PBMCs. The CDR3 protein is CASSVRGSITDTQYF. The CDR3 DNA sequence: TGTGCCAGCAGCGTCAGGGGGTCAATCACAGATACGCAGTATTTT.